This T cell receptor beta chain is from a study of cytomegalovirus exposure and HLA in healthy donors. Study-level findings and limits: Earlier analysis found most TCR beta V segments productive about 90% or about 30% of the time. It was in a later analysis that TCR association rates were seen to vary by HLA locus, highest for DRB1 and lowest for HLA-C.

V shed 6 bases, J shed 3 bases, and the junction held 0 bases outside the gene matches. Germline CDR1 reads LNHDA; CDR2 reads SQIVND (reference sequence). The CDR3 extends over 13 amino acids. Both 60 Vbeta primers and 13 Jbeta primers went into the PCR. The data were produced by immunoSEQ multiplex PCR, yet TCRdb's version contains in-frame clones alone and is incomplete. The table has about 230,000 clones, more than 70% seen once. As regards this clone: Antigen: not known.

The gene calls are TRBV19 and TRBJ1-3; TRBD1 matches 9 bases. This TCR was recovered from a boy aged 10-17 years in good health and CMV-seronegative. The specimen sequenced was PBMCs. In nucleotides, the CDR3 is TGTGCCAGTAGGACAGGGGGTGGAAACACCATATATTTT. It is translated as CASRTGGGNTIYF.